This T cell receptor (beta chain) was sequenced during a study of blood T cell repertoires in COVID-19. Study-level information: Sites across the United States, Italy and Spain contributed samples from acute and convalescent COVID-19. Nucleic acid was either cDNA or gDNA, and it came from T cells, B-cell-depleted T cells, or PBMCs.

Germline V gene lookup returns CDR1 SNHLY and CDR2 FYNNEI. After removal of 6 bases from V and 4 bases from J, the junction contained 6 bases not matched to a gene. The CDR3 totals 14 residues. A remark on this clone: The CDR3 does not close with the conserved phenylalanine or tryptophan, likely indicating a read error.

In the original workflow: Estimation of nucleated cell counts was performed using reference gene primer amplification. This table comes from immunoSEQ multiplex PCR, and its TCRdb copy is limited to in-frame clones, with some not included. V and J calls plus clone size are reproduced from that table; the DNA served to infer D and trimming. The sample lists approximately 84,000 clones; less than 85% were seen once. The sequence was collected from a human donor in a cohort sampled during active COVID-19. Sequenced input: peripheral blood. The genes are TRBV2 and TRBJ1-2, with 9 positions matching TRBD1. The CDR3 is CASRQTGGFYGYTL. CDR3 DNA sequence: TGTGCCAGCAGACAAACAGGGGGCTTCTATGGCTACACCCTC.